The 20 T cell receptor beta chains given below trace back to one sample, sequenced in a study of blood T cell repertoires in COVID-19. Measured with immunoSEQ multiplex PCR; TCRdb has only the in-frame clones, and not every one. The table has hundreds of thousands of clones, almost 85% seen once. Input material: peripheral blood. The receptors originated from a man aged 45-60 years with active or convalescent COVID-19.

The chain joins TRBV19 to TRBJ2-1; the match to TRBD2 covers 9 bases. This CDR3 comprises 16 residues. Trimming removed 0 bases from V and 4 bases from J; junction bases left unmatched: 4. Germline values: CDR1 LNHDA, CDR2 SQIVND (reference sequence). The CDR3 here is CASSIESSGKYNEQFF. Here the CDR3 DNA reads TGTGCCAGTAGTATAGAGTCTAGCGGGAAATACAATGAGCAGTTCTTC.

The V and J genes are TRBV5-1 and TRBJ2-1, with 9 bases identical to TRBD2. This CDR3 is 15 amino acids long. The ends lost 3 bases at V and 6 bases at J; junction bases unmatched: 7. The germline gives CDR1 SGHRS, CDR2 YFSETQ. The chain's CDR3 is CASSSVAGVGNEQFF. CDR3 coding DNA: TGCGCCAGCAGCTCGGTAGCGGGAGTGGGCAATGAGCAGTTCTTC.

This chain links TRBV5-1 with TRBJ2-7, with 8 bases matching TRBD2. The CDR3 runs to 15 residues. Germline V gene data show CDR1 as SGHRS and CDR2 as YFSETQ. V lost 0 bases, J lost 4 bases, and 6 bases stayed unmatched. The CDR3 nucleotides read TGCGCCAGCAGCTTGGGCCTAGCGGGTATGTACGAGCAGTACTTC. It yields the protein CASSLGLAGMYEQYF.

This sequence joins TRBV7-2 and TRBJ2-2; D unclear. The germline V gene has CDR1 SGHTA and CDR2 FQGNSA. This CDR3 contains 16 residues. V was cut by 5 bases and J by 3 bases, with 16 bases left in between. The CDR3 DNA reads TGTGCCAGCAGCCACTATAAGGTGACTGACACCGGGGAGCTGTTTTTT. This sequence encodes CASSHYKVTDTGELFF. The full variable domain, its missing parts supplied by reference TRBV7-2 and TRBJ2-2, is GAGVSQSPSNKVTEKGKDVELRCDPISGHTALYWYRQSLGQGLEFLIYFQGNSAPDKSGLPSDRFSAERTGGSVSTLTIQRTQQEDSAVYLCASSHYKVTDTGELFFGEGSRLTVL.

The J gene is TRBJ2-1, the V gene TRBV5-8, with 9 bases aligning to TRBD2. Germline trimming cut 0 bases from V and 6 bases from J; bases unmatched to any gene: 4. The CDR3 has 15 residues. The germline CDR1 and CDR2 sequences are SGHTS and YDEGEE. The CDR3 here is CASSLDLAGTNEQFF. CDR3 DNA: TGTGCCAGCAGCTTGGATCTAGCGGGAACCAATGAGCAGTTCTTC.

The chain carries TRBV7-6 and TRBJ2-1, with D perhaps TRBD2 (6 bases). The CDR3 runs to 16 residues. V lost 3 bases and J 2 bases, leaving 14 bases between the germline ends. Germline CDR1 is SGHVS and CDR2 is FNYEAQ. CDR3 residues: CASSLGGPKAYNEQFF. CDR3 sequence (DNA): TGTGCCAGCAGCTTGGGAGGACCAAAGGCCTACAATGAGCAGTTCTTC.

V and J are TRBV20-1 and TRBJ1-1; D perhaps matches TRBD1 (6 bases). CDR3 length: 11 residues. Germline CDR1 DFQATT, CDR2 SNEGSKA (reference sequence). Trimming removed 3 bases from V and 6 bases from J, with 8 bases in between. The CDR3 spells CSASWGPEAFF. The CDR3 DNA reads TGCAGTGCTAGTTGGGGGCCTGAAGCTTTCTTT.

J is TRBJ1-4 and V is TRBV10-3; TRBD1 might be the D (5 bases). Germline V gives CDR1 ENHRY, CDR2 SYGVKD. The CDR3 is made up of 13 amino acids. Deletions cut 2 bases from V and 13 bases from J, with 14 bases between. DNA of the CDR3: TGTGCCATCAGTGAGGGGGACGGGGGTCGACTGTTTTTT. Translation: CAISEGDGGRLFF.

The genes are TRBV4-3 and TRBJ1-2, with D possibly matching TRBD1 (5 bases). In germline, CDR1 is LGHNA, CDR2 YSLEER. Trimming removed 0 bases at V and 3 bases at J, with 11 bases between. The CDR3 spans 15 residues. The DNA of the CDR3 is TGCGCCAGCAGCCAAGATCTAGGACAACACTATGGCTACACCTTC. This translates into CASSQDLGQHYGYTF.

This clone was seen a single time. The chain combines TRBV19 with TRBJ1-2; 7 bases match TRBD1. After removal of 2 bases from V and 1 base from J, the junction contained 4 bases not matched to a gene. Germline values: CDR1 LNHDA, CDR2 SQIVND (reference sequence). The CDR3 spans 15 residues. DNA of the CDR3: TGTGCCAGTAGTATAAGGGACAGTAATAACTATGGCTACACCTTC. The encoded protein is CASSIRDSNNYGYTF.

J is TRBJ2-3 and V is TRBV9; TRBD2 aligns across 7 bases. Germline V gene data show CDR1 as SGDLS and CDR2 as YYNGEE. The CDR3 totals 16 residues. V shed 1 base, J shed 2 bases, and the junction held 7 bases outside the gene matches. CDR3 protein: CASSVNPSGPTDTQYF. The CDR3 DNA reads TGTGCCAGCAGCGTAAATCCTAGCGGACCCACAGATACGCAGTATTTT. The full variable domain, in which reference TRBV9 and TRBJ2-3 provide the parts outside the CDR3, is DSGVTQTPKHLITATGQRVTLRCSPRSGDLSVYWYQQSLDQGLQFLIQYYNGEERAKGNILERFSAQQFPDLHSELNLSSLELGDSALYFCASSVNPSGPTDTQYFGPGTRLTVL.

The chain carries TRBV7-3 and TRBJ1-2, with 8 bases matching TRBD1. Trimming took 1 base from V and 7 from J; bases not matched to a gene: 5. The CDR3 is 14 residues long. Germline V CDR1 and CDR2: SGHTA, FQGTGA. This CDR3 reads CASSLNSGGVGYTF. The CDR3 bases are TGTGCCAGCAGCTTAAACTCAGGGGGCGTTGGCTACACCTTC.

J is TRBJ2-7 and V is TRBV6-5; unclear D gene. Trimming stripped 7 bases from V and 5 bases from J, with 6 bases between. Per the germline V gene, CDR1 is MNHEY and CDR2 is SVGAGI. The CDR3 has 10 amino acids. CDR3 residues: CASTHHEQYF. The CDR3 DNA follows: TGTGCCAGCACACACCACGAGCAGTACTTC.

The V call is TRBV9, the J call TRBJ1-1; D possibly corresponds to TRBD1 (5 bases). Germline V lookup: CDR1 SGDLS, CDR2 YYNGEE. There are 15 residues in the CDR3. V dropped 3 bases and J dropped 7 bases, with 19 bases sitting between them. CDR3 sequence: CASSAYQGIRVEAFF. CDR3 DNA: TGTGCCAGCAGCGCTTACCAGGGCATACGAGTTGAAGCTTTCTTT. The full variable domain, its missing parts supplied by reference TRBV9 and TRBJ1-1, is DSGVTQTPKHLITATGQRVTLRCSPRSGDLSVYWYQQSLDQGLQFLIQYYNGEERAKGNILERFSAQQFPDLHSELNLSSLELGDSALYFCASSAYQGIRVEAFFGQGTRLTVV.

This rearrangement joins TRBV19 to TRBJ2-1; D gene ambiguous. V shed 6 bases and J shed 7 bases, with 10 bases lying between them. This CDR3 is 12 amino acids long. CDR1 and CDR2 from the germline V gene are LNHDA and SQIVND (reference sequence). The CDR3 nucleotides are TGTGCCAGTAGGAACAGAAAAAATGAGCAGTTCTTC. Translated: CASRNRKNEQFF.

The DNA of the CDR3 is TGTGCCAGCAGCTACAGGGAACTGGGATACGAGCAGTACTTC. It yields the protein CASSYRELGYEQYF. This chain connects TRBV27 to TRBJ2-7; possible D gene TRBD1, 6 bases. CDR1 is MNHEY and CDR2 is SMNVEV in the germline V gene (reference sequence). V was trimmed by 6 bases and J by 4 bases, leaving 16 bases between them. The CDR3 totals 14 residues.

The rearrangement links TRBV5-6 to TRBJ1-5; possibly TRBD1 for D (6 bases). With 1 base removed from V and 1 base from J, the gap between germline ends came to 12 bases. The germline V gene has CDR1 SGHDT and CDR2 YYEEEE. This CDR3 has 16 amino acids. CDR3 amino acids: CASSLYGGASNQPQHF. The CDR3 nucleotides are TGTGCCAGCAGCTTGTATGGGGGCGCGAGCAATCAGCCCCAGCATTTT.

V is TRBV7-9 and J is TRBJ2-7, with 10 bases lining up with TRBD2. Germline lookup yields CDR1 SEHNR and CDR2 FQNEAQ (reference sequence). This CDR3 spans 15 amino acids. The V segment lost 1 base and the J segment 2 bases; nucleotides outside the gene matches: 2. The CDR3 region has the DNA TGTGCCAGCAGCTTAGGGCTAGCGGGGGCCTACGAGCAGTACTTC. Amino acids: CASSLGLAGAYEQYF.

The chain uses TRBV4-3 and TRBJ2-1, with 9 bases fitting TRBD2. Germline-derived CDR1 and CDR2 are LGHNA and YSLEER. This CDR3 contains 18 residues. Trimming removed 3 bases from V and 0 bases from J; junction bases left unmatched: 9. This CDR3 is CASSHDGTSILSYNEQFF. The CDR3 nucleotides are TGCGCCAGCAGCCACGACGGGACTAGCATACTCTCCTACAATGAGCAGTTCTTC.

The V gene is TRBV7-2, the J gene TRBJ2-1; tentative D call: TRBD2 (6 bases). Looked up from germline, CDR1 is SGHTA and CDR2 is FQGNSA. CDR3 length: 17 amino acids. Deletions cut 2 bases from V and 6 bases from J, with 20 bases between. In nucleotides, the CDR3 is TGTGCCAGCAGCTTAAGAGGTTGGTGGGCGGGAAGCAATGAGCAGTTCTTC. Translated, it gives CASSLRGWWAGSNEQFF.